One and the same sample provided the 20 T cell receptor beta chains below, sequenced in a study of CD8 T cells in ankylosing spondylitis. These receptors' antigens are unknown. TCRdb independently ran MiXCR on the 5' RACE reads; one entry per CDR3 protein. The repertoire has approximately 400,000 distinct CDR3 sequences, roughly 18% of them found once; the top ten carry over 1%. Broader study findings: Roughly 8 highly homologous variants formed a TCR beta motif that appeared characteristic of ankylosing spondylitis blood.

The sample taken for sequencing was blood, either unsorted or a sorted T cell fraction (not recorded which). The source is a male donor with ankylosing spondylitis.

This clonotype was picked up a small number of times. The rearrangement uses TRBV20-1 and TRBJ2-5; D is possibly TRBD1 (7 bases). Trimming took off 0 bases at V and 3 bases at J, with 14 bases between the two ends. Germline V gives CDR1 DFQATT, CDR2 SNEGSKA (reference sequence). This CDR3 is 15 amino acids long. CDR3 bases: TGCAGTGCTAGAGATTTGGAGGGGGCGAAAGAGACCCAGTACTTC. This translates into CSARDLEGAKETQYF.

The gene calls are TRBV3-1 and TRBJ1-2; D uncertain. V gave up 2 bases and J gave up 0 bases, with 13 bases separating them. CDR3 length: 16 residues. The V gene's germline CDR1 is LGHDT and CDR2 YNNKEL (reference sequence). The CDR3 reads CASSQWYSDSNYGYTF. As DNA, the CDR3 is TGTGCCAGCAGCCAATGGTACAGCGACTCTAACTATGGCTACACCTTC.

This clonotype was seen more than once but under ten times. The chain joins TRBV11-2 to TRBJ2-3; 11 nucleotides agree with TRBD2. CDR1 is SGHAT, CDR2 FQNNGV, per germline. The CDR3 is 14 amino acids. The ends lost 3 bases at V and 4 bases at J; junction bases unmatched: 0. This CDR3 reads CASSFSGGADTQYF. The CDR3 DNA follows: TGTGCCAGCAGCTTTAGCGGGGGGGCAGATACGCAGTATTTT.

A remark on this clonotype: This CDR3 is missing its conserved last phenylalanine or tryptophan, likely due to a read error. The chain has TRBV12-3 or TRBV12-4 and TRBJ1-2, with TRBD1 matching over 7 bases. V gave up 7 bases and J gave up 6 bases; unmatched junction bases: 11. The CDR3 spans 14 residues. The chain's CDR3 is CASTLGQWEDGYTL. CDR3 in DNA: TGTGCCAGCACCTTGGGACAGTGGGAAGATGGCTACACCCTC.

The chain combines TRBV2 with TRBJ2-1, with 9 bases matching TRBD1. Germline V gene lookup returns CDR1 SNHLY and CDR2 FYNNEI. The ends lost 1 base at V and 10 bases at J; junction bases unmatched: 5. The CDR3 extends over 14 amino acids. CDR3 sequence reads: CASSEEQGAGEQFF. For the CDR3, the DNA is TGTGCCAGCAGTGAAGAACAGGGGGCAGGAGAGCAGTTCTTC.

This rearrangement joins TRBV9 to TRBJ2-7; 14 nucleotides match TRBD2. The V segment lost 1 base and the J segment 7 bases; nucleotides outside the gene matches: 7. The CDR3 has 16 residues. The V gene's germline CDR1 is SGDLS and CDR2 YYNGEE. This chain's CDR3 is CASSVRLAGGPREQYF. For the CDR3, the DNA is TGTGCCAGCAGCGTAAGACTAGCGGGGGGGCCGCGGGAGCAGTACTTC. The full variable domain, rest sourced from reference TRBV9 and TRBJ2-7, is DSGVTQTPKHLITATGQRVTLRCSPRSGDLSVYWYQQSLDQGLQFLIQYYNGEERAKGNILERFSAQQFPDLHSELNLSSLELGDSALYFCASSVRLAGGPREQYFGPGTRLTVT.

This clonotype has just a few counts. The V call is TRBV27, the J call TRBJ2-1; 10 positions agree with TRBD2. The germline gives CDR1 MNHEY, CDR2 SMNVEV (reference sequence). V was clipped by 5 bases and J by 5 bases; unmatched bases: 3. The CDR3 is 14 amino acids. The CDR3 DNA reads as TGTGCCAGCAGTCTAGCGGGGGATAACAATGAGCAGTTCTTC. Its translation is CASSLAGDNNEQFF.

The chain is built from TRBV19 and TRBJ2-4, with D perhaps TRBD2 (6 bases). The CDR3 consists of 16 residues. Trimming shortened V by 3 bases and J by 2 bases, and 14 bases separated the two germline ends. In germline, CDR1 is LNHDA, CDR2 SQIVND (reference sequence). CDR3: CASSIGRLVPKNIQYF. Here the CDR3 DNA reads TGTGCCAGTAGTATCGGCCGACTAGTTCCCAAAAACATTCAGTACTTC.

This clonotype showed up many times. CDR3 in DNA: TGTGCCAGCAGAAATACAGGGAGCTCCTACAATGAGCAGTTCTTC. This gives the protein CASRNTGSSYNEQFF. The J gene is TRBJ2-1, the V gene TRBV28; possibly TRBD1 for D (6 bases). V was shortened by 6 bases and J by 0 bases, with 12 bases between the two germline ends. Germline-derived CDR1 and CDR2 are MDHEN and SYDVKM. CDR3 size: 15 residues.

The chain has TRBV10-3 and TRBJ1-1, with no clear D. Trimming cost V 3 bases and J 5 bases, with 10 bases left between them. Germline CDR1 ENHRY, CDR2 SYGVKD. The CDR3 has 13 residues. The CDR3 DNA is TGTGCCATCAGTGATTTGGGATGGACTGAAGCTTTCTTT. Protein sequence: CAISDLGWTEAFF.

This clonotype was picked up a small number of times. The chain carries TRBV20-1 and TRBJ1-1; D not certain. This CDR3 spans 15 amino acids. Germline CDR1 DFQATT, CDR2 SNEGSKA (reference sequence). Trimming stripped 0 bases from V and 5 bases from J, with 16 bases between. CDR3 sequence reads: CSARDAIAPRTEAFF. CDR3 sequence (DNA): TGCAGTGCTAGAGATGCTATTGCCCCCAGGACTGAAGCTTTCTTT.

The J gene is TRBJ2-4, the V gene TRBV4-2; D is unresolved. Germline CDR1 LGHNA, CDR2 YNFKEQ. The V end was cut by 5 bases, the J end by 5 bases, with 16 bases between. The CDR3 extends over 15 amino acids. CDR3 sequence (DNA): TGTGCCAGCAGCGAAACCAGCAACAGTGAAAACATTCAGTACTTC. It yields the protein CASSETSNSENIQYF.

Ten or more counts support this clonotype. This chain links TRBV7-2 with TRBJ1-2, with D perhaps TRBD1 (5 bases). The germline gives CDR1 SGHTA, CDR2 FQGNSA. V shed 5 bases and J shed 7 bases, with 23 bases lying between them. The CDR3 is made up of 16 amino acids. Here the CDR3 DNA reads TGTGCCAGCAGCACAGACGGGGGTCTTCGGGATGGTGGCTACACCTTC. It codes for CASSTDGGLRDGGYTF.

V is TRBV5-1 and J is TRBJ2-1; 11 nucleotides align to TRBD2. CDR3 length: 16 residues. CDR1 is SGHRS and CDR2 is YFSETQ in the germline V gene. V trimming: 3 bases; J trimming: 7 bases; junction bases outside the gene matches: 9. As DNA, the CDR3 is TGCGCCAGCAGCTGGAGTAGCGGGGGGGCGTTAAATGAGCAGTTCTTC. Translation: CASSWSSGGALNEQFF.

This clonotype was observed a few times. The V gene is TRBV12-3 or TRBV12-4, the J gene TRBJ2-7; D perhaps matches TRBD2 (6 bases). This CDR3 spans 16 amino acids. V dropped 2 bases and J dropped 0 bases, with 14 bases sitting between them. The CDR3 loop reads CASSLSGGTSSYEQYF. CDR3 in DNA: TGTGCCAGCAGTTTATCCGGGGGTACGAGCTCCTACGAGCAGTACTTC.

The chain combines TRBV2 with TRBJ2-6; D is ambiguous. Trimming cost V 6 bases and J 0 bases, with 9 bases left between them. Germline CDR1 reads SNHLY; CDR2 reads FYNNEI. The CDR3 covers 15 residues. The CDR3 nucleotides are TGTGCCAGCAGCTGGACGGTCTCTGGGGCCAACGTCCTGACTTTC. Its protein product is CASSWTVSGANVLTF.

The rearrangement links TRBV12-3 or TRBV12-4 to TRBJ2-1; possible D gene TRBD1, 6 bases. The CDR3 contains 14 residues. Between the trimmed V and J ends, which lost 1 base and 5 bases, there was a span of 9 bases. For the CDR3, the DNA is TGTGCCAGCAGTTTAGGACAGGCCAACAATGAGCAGTTCTTC. This translates into CASSLGQANNEQFF.

The chain combines TRBV6-1 with TRBJ2-7, with 8 bases identical to TRBD1. Germline V gene sequence: CDR1 MNHNS, CDR2 SASEGT. With V trimmed by 6 bases and J by 4 bases, 11 bases remained unmatched. This CDR3 has 15 amino acids. CDR3 in amino acids: CASSDRGSSDYEQYF. The CDR3 bases are TGTGCCAGCAGCGACAGGGGCTCCTCGGATTACGAGCAGTACTTC.

This clonotype was observed a handful of times. The chain joins TRBV5-1 to TRBJ1-1, with D maybe TRBD1 (6 bases). V dropped 4 bases and J dropped 6 bases, with 22 bases sitting between them. The germline CDR1 and CDR2 sequences are SGHRS and YFSETQ. The CDR3 sequence is 16 residues long. This chain's CDR3 is CASSQRGQHKTAEAFF. The CDR3 DNA is TGCGCCAGCAGCCAAAGGGGACAACATAAGACGGCTGAAGCTTTCTTT.

In its sample, this clonotype was seen many times. The rearrangement uses TRBV12-3 or TRBV12-4 and TRBJ2-3; D unclear. V was pared by 6 bases and J by 6 bases, with 10 bases between. There are 12 residues in the CDR3. DNA for the CDR3: TGTGCCAGCAGAGACCCGGGCGATACGCAGTATTTT. It yields the protein CASRDPGDTQYF.